Sequencing of this T cell receptor beta chain was carried out in a study of regulatory T cells in long-lasting Graves disease. This clonotype was seen many times. The time point is: newly diagnosed GD, antithyroid drugs for less than 3 months. PBMC RNA was the source of the TCR library. Arm-PCR of CDR3 regions with iRepertoire HTBI primers generated TCR beta libraries. TCRdb reprocessed the multiplex PCR reads with MiXCR, giving one entry per CDR3 protein. The sample includes roughly 500,000 distinct CDR3 sequences, approximately 15% seen only once; the top ten take 10%. Germline V gene lookup returns CDR1 PRHDT and CDR2 FYEKMQ (reference sequence). V was pared by 5 bases and J by 10 bases, with 13 bases of the junction left unmatched. The CDR3 has 14 amino acids. This sample was shared with a second study, whose subject was T cells in Graves' hyperthyroidism and ophthalmopathy.

The sample was peripheral blood mononuclear cells (PBMCs), taken at new diagnosis, from a patient treated with antithyroid drugs. The J gene is TRBJ2-5, the V gene TRBV13; TRBD2 aligns across 7 bases. The clonotype originates from a young man with Graves disease. CDR3 DNA: TGTGCCAGCAGCCGAAAAACCAGCGGGATAGTCCAGTACTTC. Amino acid sequence: CASSRKTSGIVQYF.